The 15 T cell receptor beta chains reported below all come from one sample, sequenced in a study of T cell responses to AZD1222 COVID-19 vaccine. Clones were sequenced by immunoSEQ multiplex PCR, and TCRdb holds only the in-frame ones, with some missing. The sample shows about 130,000 clones, more than 80% of them seen only once. The sequenced sample was peripheral blood, obtained 28 days after the second AZD1222 dose. These receptors were collected from an adult who received the AZD1222 COVID-19 vaccine.

The chain recombines TRBV6-2 or TRBV6-3 with TRBJ1-1; tentatively, D is TRBD1 (6 bases). This CDR3 is 16 amino acids long. The V end was cut by 6 bases, the J end by 1 base, with 18 bases between. Germline lookup yields CDR1 MNHEY and CDR2 SVGEGT. The chain's CDR3 is CASSSSEWGQNTEAFF. As DNA, the CDR3 is TGTGCCAGCAGCTCGAGTGAGTGGGGGCAGAACACTGAAGCTTTCTTT.

The chain employs TRBV10-3 and TRBJ1-4; D uncertain. The length of the CDR3 is 15 residues. The germline V gene encodes CDR1 ENHRY and CDR2 SYGVKD. Trimming pared 0 bases from V and 8 bases from J, leaving 13 bases between. The CDR3 region has the DNA TGTGCCATCAGTGAGTCGAAGGGCGCGGGGGAAAAACTGTTTTTT. This translates into CAISESKGAGEKLFF.

The J gene is TRBJ2-3, the V gene TRBV11-2, with TRBD2 as a possible D gene (7 bases). This CDR3 is built from 17 residues. From germline, CDR1 is SGHAT and CDR2 FQNNGV. V was clipped by 0 bases and J by 6 bases, with 19 bases between them. The CDR3 loop is CASSLDPPRGGRDTQYF. The DNA for the CDR3 is TGTGCCAGCAGCTTAGATCCGCCGCGCGGGGGCCGGGATACGCAGTATTTT.

The chain links TRBV5-1 to TRBJ2-5; the D gene is possibly TRBD1 (5 bases). Germline V gene lookup returns CDR1 SGHRS and CDR2 YFSETQ. V lost 0 bases, J lost 2 bases, and 11 bases lay in between. The CDR3 runs to 15 residues. The CDR3: CASSLARQGQETQYF. The CDR3 region has the DNA TGCGCCAGCAGCTTGGCGAGGCAGGGACAAGAGACCCAGTACTTC.

V is TRBV7-2 and J is TRBJ2-3; a possible D gene is TRBD2 (6 bases). Germline CDR1 and CDR2: SGHTA and FQGNSA. This CDR3 is 14 amino acids long. The V and J ends lost 10 bases and 1 base respectively, with 15 bases between them. The CDR3 loop is CATTRGQGTDTQYF. CDR3 in DNA: TGTGCCACTACGCGGGGCCAGGGCACAGATACGCAGTATTTT. The full variable domain, completed using reference TRBV7-2 and TRBJ2-3, is GAGVSQSPSNKVTEKGKDVELRCDPISGHTALYWYRQSLGQGLEFLIYFQGNSAPDKSGLPSDRFSAERTGGSVSTLTIQRTQQEDSAVYLCATTRGQGTDTQYFGPGTRLTVL.

The rearrangement joins TRBV3-1 (or the pseudogene TRBV3-2) to TRBJ2-7; 9 bases are shared with TRBD2. CDR3 length equals 14 residues. CDR1 and CDR2 from the germline V gene are LGHDT and YNNKEL (reference sequence). Trimming removed 6 bases from V and 2 bases from J; junction bases left unmatched: 5. The CDR3 sequence is CASRPSGVTYEQYF. The CDR3 DNA is TGTGCCAGCAGACCTAGCGGGGTAACCTACGAGCAGTACTTC.

Only a few counts were recorded for this clone. The DNA of the CDR3 is TGTGCCAGCAAACGAATTGGACCCCTCTATGGCTACACCTTC. This gives the protein CASKRIGPLYGYTF. The chain links TRBV6-5 to TRBJ1-2; D is unresolved. This CDR3 contains 14 residues. The V gene's germline CDR1 is MNHEY and CDR2 SVGAGI. Trimming took 7 bases from V and 4 from J, leaving 16 bases between them.

The chain recombines TRBV10-3 with TRBJ2-1; 9 positions match TRBD1. Germline V gene sequence: CDR1 ENHRY, CDR2 SYGVKD. With V trimmed by 6 bases and J by 4 bases, 7 bases remained unmatched. The length of the CDR3 is 15 residues. In DNA form, the CDR3 reads TGTGCCATCAGAGGGGACAGGGAAATTTACAATGAGCAGTTCTTC. Protein: CAIRGDREIYNEQFF.

The chain is built from TRBV11-1 and TRBJ1-4; D remains unclear. Germline values: CDR1 SGHAT, CDR2 FQDESV (reference sequence). The CDR3 is 14 amino acids. Trimming took off 5 bases at V and 5 bases at J, with 12 bases between the two ends. The CDR3 reads CASSQGRPNEKLFF. Written as DNA, the CDR3 is TGTGCCAGCAGCCAAGGACGGCCAAATGAAAAACTGTTTTTT.

J is TRBJ2-2 and V is TRBV5-4, with a tentative D call TRBD2 (6 bases). Germline CDR1 SGHNT, CDR2 YYREEE (reference sequence). V shed 4 bases and J shed 1 base, with 14 bases lying between them. This CDR3 is built from 16 residues. CDR3 nucleotide sequence: TGTGCCAGCAGCCCCTTTCGAGCGGGGAACACCGGGGAGCTGTTTTTT. The encoded protein is CASSPFRAGNTGELFF.

This chain uses TRBV6-5 with TRBJ2-7; either TRBD1 or TRBD2 may supply D (5 bases each). Germline V gene sequence: CDR1 MNHEY, CDR2 SVGAGI. The length of the CDR3 is 14 residues. Between the trimmed V and J ends, which lost 6 bases and 2 bases, there was a span of 14 bases. The CDR3 DNA is TGTGCCAGCAGGGCAGGGACGGGCCCCTACGAGCAGTACTTC. Translating it yields CASRAGTGPYEQYF.

Details on this clone: At one end, the junction sequence differs from germline, possibly due to a read error. This sequence joins TRBV7-9 and TRBJ2-3; the D gene is possibly TRBD1 (5 bases). This CDR3 spans 17 amino acids. Germline lookup yields CDR1 SEHNR and CDR2 FQNEAQ (reference sequence). This CDR3 is CASSLGLQVREADTQYF. The CDR3 DNA sequence: TGTGCCAGCAGCTTAGGTTTACAGGTCAGAGAGGCAGATACGCAATATTTT.

This chain uses TRBV19 with TRBJ2-3; 7 bases map to TRBD2. CDR3 length: 15 amino acids. CDR1 LNHDA and CDR2 SQIVND come from the germline V gene (reference sequence). The J segment lost 1 base and the V segment lost 7 bases, leaving 8 bases of the junction unmatched. The CDR3 sequence is CASNERGPRTDTQYF. Here the CDR3 DNA reads TGTGCCAGTAACGAGCGGGGCCCCCGCACAGATACGCAGTATTTT.

The chain recombines TRBV6-1 with TRBJ1-2; D unresolved. Per germline, CDR1 MNHNS and CDR2 SASEGT. This CDR3 spans 16 amino acids. Trimming stripped 1 base from V and 3 bases from J, with 15 bases between. Here the CDR3 reads CASSEGPNSGHYGYTF. CDR3 DNA sequence: TGTGCCAGCAGTGAAGGGCCAAACTCTGGGCACTATGGCTACACCTTC.

This clone was recorded only once. The CDR3 here is CASSSGQGSEKLFF. The DNA of the CDR3 is TGCGCCAGCAGCTCGGGACAGGGGAGTGAAAAACTGTTTTTT. V is TRBV5-1 and J is TRBJ1-4, with TRBD1 matching over 10 bases. The CDR3 runs to 14 residues. V shed 3 bases, J shed 7 bases, and the junction held 3 bases outside the gene matches. CDR1 and CDR2 (germline): SGHRS, YFSETQ.